This passage covers 20 T cell receptor beta chains from one sample sequenced in a study of response to subunit inactivated influenza vaccine (dated by TCRdb to the late 2010s). Receptor amplification or capture employed RT-PCR. Sequencing was carried out with an Illumina HiSeq 2500. Using fastp trimming at Q25 and MiXCR clonotype assembly, TCRdb reanalyzed the public sequencing data and kept in-frame beta chains. CDR3 protein sequences are deduplicated, and each keeps its most common genes and DNA. The sample table shows more than 150,000 distinct CDR3 sequences, and 9.2% are seen once. The ten largest clones add up to 11% of the sample. The sequenced sample was non-naive T cells sorted from PBMCs, obtained on the day of vaccination. Interpreted using the paper, the cell subset or site label stands for: memory T cell fraction. The receptor set was obtained from a man aged 50 to 60 who received an inactivated influenza vaccine. Donor details come from another sample of the same person, matched by shared clones.

This clonotype has a count of ten or more. CDR3 nucleotide sequence: TGTGCCACCAGCAGAGAAGTGGGACAGCTAAACTATGGCTACACCTTC. Its protein product is CATSREVGQLNYGYTF. The chain has TRBV15 and TRBJ1-2; 7 nucleotides line up with TRBD1. V lost 0 bases to trimming and J lost 2 bases; unmatched junction nucleotides: 6. Per germline, CDR1 LNHNV and CDR2 YYDKDF (reference sequence). The CDR3 totals 16 residues.

The chain combines TRBV5-5 with TRBJ1-2; 9 nucleotides match TRBD1. The CDR3 has 13 residues. The junction had 6 bases not matched to a gene; V was cut back by 2 bases and J by 10 bases. CDR1 SGHKS and CDR2 YYEKEE come from the germline V gene (reference sequence). CDR3 in amino acids: CASSLPGQGHYTF. CDR3 bases: TGTGCCAGCAGCTTACCGGGACAGGGACACTACACCTTC.

This sequence joins TRBV30 and TRBJ1-5; no firm D call. Germline lookup yields CDR1 GTSNPN and CDR2 SVGIG (reference sequence). V lost 3 bases and J 6 bases, leaving 12 bases between the germline ends. CDR3 length equals 13 residues. CDR3 sequence: CAWSRALGQPQHF. CDR3 DNA sequence: TGTGCCTGGAGCCGCGCGCTGGGTCAGCCCCAGCATTTT.

This clonotype was counted many times. J is TRBJ2-3 and V is TRBV7-3; D is undetermined. Between the trimmed V and J ends, which lost 0 bases and 3 bases, there was a span of 7 bases. This CDR3 comprises 14 residues. The V gene's germline CDR1 is SGHTA and CDR2 FQGTGA. The CDR3 sequence is CASSLTASTDTQYF. The CDR3 DNA reads TGTGCCAGCAGCTTAACGGCTAGTACAGATACGCAGTATTTT.

This clonotype was recorded at least ten times. The chain couples TRBV7-9 to TRBJ1-2, with D hard to call. Trimming shortened V by 1 base and J by 1 base, and 7 bases separated the two germline ends. Looked up from germline, CDR1 is SEHNR and CDR2 is FQNEAQ (reference sequence). This CDR3 has 14 amino acids. DNA of the CDR3: TGTGCCAGCAGCTTAGACGTGAATAACTATGGCTACACCTTC. Residues: CASSLDVNNYGYTF. The full variable domain, completed using reference TRBV7-9 and TRBJ1-2, is DTGVSQNPRHKITKRGQNVTFRCDPISEHNRLYWYRQTLGQGPEFLTYFQNEAQLEKSRLLSDRFSAERPKGSFSTLEIQRTEQGDSAMYLCASSLDVNNYGYTFGSGTRLTVV.

This clonotype was picked up many times. Since a much larger clone is just one base distant, this may be a read error. The chain links TRBV2 to TRBJ1-2; D call uncertain. Germline V lookup: CDR1 SNHLY, CDR2 FYNNEI. V lost 4 bases, J lost 5 bases, and 5 bases lay in between. The CDR3 spans 11 residues. DNA for the CDR3: TGTGCCAGCAGTGGGGAATATGGCTACACCTTC. Protein: CASSGEYGYTF.

This clonotype was picked up a small number of times. The V call is TRBV7-3, the J call TRBJ2-3; 7 bases line up with TRBD2. This CDR3 is built from 16 residues. The V gene end was trimmed by 5 bases and the J gene end by 4 bases; junction bases not matched to a gene: 12. CDR1 is SGHTA and CDR2 is FQGTGA in the germline V gene. The CDR3 DNA follows: TGTGCCAGCAGCCCTACGGGGGGTAGCTACCCAGATACGCAGTATTTT. It is translated as CASSPTGGSYPDTQYF.

This clonotype was counted only a few times. This chain connects TRBV29-1 to TRBJ2-7; D might be TRBD1 or TRBD2, each matching 6 bases. V dropped 4 bases and J dropped 1 base, with 11 bases sitting between them. This CDR3 comprises 13 residues. Germline CDR1 and CDR2: SQVTM and ANQGSEA. In nucleotides, the CDR3 is TGCAGCGTTGGTCAGGGGACTTCCTACGAGCAGTACTTC. Its protein is CSVGQGTSYEQYF.

This clonotype was observed a handful of times. V gene TRBV28 combines with J gene TRBJ2-1, with 9 bases matching TRBD2. This CDR3 is built from 15 residues. V lost 6 bases to trimming and J lost 2 bases; unmatched junction nucleotides: 5. In germline, CDR1 is MDHEN, CDR2 SYDVKM. CDR3 nucleotides: TGTGCCAGCAGGATGACTAGCGGACCCTACAATGAGCAGTTCTTC. Translating it yields CASRMTSGPYNEQFF.

This clonotype was observed at least ten times. The rearrangement uses TRBV29-1 and TRBJ1-2, with D maybe TRBD1 (5 bases). The germline CDR1 and CDR2 sequences are SQVTM and ANQGSEA. This CDR3 region has 13 residues. The V gene lost 1 base and the J gene lost 4 bases, with 10 bases spanning the gap. In DNA form, the CDR3 reads TGCAGCGTTGAAGGGGGGACGGTCTATGGCTACACCTTC. Protein: CSVEGGTVYGYTF.

This clonotype was detected a few times. V gene TRBV20-1 combines with J gene TRBJ1-6; unclear D gene. The germline V gene has CDR1 DFQATT and CDR2 SNEGSKA (reference sequence). Deletions cut 3 bases from V and 9 bases from J, with 18 bases between. This CDR3 comprises 15 residues. The CDR3 protein is CSASPSGGSSSPLHF. The CDR3, as DNA: TGCAGTGCTAGCCCCTCAGGAGGGTCGAGTTCACCCCTCCACTTT.

This clonotype occurred a few times. The chain couples TRBV19 to TRBJ1-2; D is uncertain. The V gene's germline CDR1 is LNHDA and CDR2 SQIVND (reference sequence). Trimming shortened V by 2 bases and J by 4 bases, and 5 bases separated the two germline ends. CDR3 size: 12 residues. DNA of the CDR3: TGTGCCAGTAGTATAAACACCTATGGCTACACCTTC. Translated: CASSINTYGYTF. Full variable domain (outside the CDR3, taken from reference TRBV19 and TRBJ1-2): DGGITQSPKYLFRKEGQNVTLSCEQNLNHDAMYWYRQDPGQGLRLIYYSQIVNDFQKGDIAEGYSVSREKKESFPLTVTSAQKNPTAFYLCASSINTYGYTFGSGTRLTVV.

This clonotype was counted ten times or more. CDR3 amino acids: CATSRARANTEAFF. DNA of the CDR3: TGTGCCACCAGCAGGGCCAGGGCGAACACTGAAGCTTTCTTT. This chain links TRBV15 with TRBJ1-1; weak D call: TRBD1 (5 bases). There are 14 residues in the CDR3. Trimming pared 3 bases from V and 1 base from J, leaving 9 bases between. Looked up from germline, CDR1 is LNHNV and CDR2 is YYDKDF (reference sequence).

This chain joins TRBV20-1 and TRBJ1-5; the D gene is possibly TRBD1 (6 bases). V gave up 0 bases and J gave up 5 bases, with 17 bases separating them. The CDR3 length is 16 residues. The germline V gene has CDR1 DFQATT and CDR2 SNEGSKA (reference sequence). The CDR3 DNA reads as TGCAGTGCTAGAGATATTCAGGACAGAGACTATCAGCCCCAGCATTTT. It is translated as CSARDIQDRDYQPQHF.

The chain is built from TRBV10-3 and TRBJ2-1; 8 positions match TRBD2. Germline CDR1 reads ENHRY; CDR2 reads SYGVKD. V dropped 0 bases and J dropped 2; count of bases not matched to a gene: 3. This CDR3 is 16 amino acids long. The CDR3 here is CAISESTGRAYNEQFF. The CDR3, as DNA: TGTGCCATCAGTGAGTCTACCGGGAGGGCCTACAATGAGCAGTTCTTC.

With respect to this clonotype: The junction does not match germline at one end; this may be a read error. The chain employs TRBV10-3 and TRBJ2-1, with 10 nucleotides matching TRBD2. The CDR3 spans 14 residues. Per the germline V gene, CDR1 is ENHRY and CDR2 is SYGVKD. CDR3 bases: TGTGCCATCTGTGAACTAGCGGGAAACAATGAGCAGTTCTTC. It encodes CAICELAGNNEQFF.

This clonotype was observed many times. The genes are TRBV12-3 or TRBV12-4 and TRBJ2-5, with D possibly being TRBD1 or TRBD2 (5 bases each). The CDR3 contains 13 residues. The V end lost 5 bases, the J end lost 5 bases, and 12 bases lay between the germline ends. CDR3 in amino acids: CASSTTGDETQYF. The DNA of the CDR3 is TGTGCCAGCAGTACGACTGGGGACGAGACCCAGTACTTC.

This clonotype has at least ten counts. The chain carries TRBV20-1 and TRBJ2-1; possibly TRBD2 for D (7 bases). The V end was cut by 1 base, the J end by 7 bases, with 14 bases between. The CDR3 spans 14 residues. The germline V gene encodes CDR1 DFQATT and CDR2 SNEGSKA (reference sequence). CDR3 sequence: CSARGGGQVNEQFF. The CDR3 DNA reads TGCAGTGCTAGAGGGGGGGGGCAGGTAAATGAGCAGTTCTTC.

This clonotype has a handful of counts. The gene calls are TRBV7-2 and TRBJ1-4; no clear D gene. The CDR3 covers 16 residues. The germline V and J ends were trimmed by 2 bases and 0 bases, with 10 bases remaining between them. The germline V gene has CDR1 SGHTA and CDR2 FQGNSA. The CDR3 sequence is CASSLTYTATNEKLFF. CDR3 bases: TGTGCCAGCAGCTTAACATACACGGCAACTAATGAAAAACTGTTTTTT.

There are a few counts of this clonotype. The chain employs TRBV18 and TRBJ2-5; D is undetermined. This CDR3 region has 12 residues. Trimming left V 4 bases short and J 5 bases short, with 8 bases between. CDR1 and CDR2 (germline): KGHSH, LQKENI. As DNA, the CDR3 is TGTGCCAGCTCACGAAGCCGGGAGACCCAGTACTTC. Translation: CASSRSRETQYF.